The rows below give T cell receptor beta chains drawn from one sample of a study of shared clonotypes between healthy human individuals. Clones were read by immunoSEQ multiplex PCR, and TCRdb kept only the in-frame ones, dropping some. The data hold about 2.3 million clones, with 85% to 95% observed a single time. Material: naive CD4+ T cells from PBMCs. Receptors originate from a man between 18 and 29 years old in good health. Some clones in this sample may be carry-over from other donors' samples. Each CDR3 is given with its conserved first and last residue. The D gene is left open where the match is weak. Expanded clones are given a class, and other clones once, few, many or no size at all.

d_call,j_call,v_call,clone_size,cdr3_aa,cdr3_nt
TRBD1,TRBJ1-1,TRBV28,.,CASSLVGTGDTEAFF,TGTGCCAGCAGTTTAGTCGGGACAGGGGACACTGAAGCTTTCTTT
.,TRBJ1-5,TRBV4-2,few,CASSQVGGPGNQPQHF,TGTGCCAGCAGCCAAGTAGGGGGTCCTGGGAATCAGCCCCAGCATTTT
.,TRBJ1-1,TRBV28,.,CASSPATEGYVTEAFF,TGTGCCAGCAGCCCCGCTACGGAGGGGTACGTAACTGAAGCTTTCTTT
TRBD2,TRBJ2-7,TRBV19,.,CASSMGTSGKRREQYF,TGTGCCAGTAGTATGGGGACTAGCGGGAAGAGACGCGAGCAGTACTTC
TRBD1,TRBJ1-2,TRBV18,.,CASSPNTPGQATNYGYTF,TGTGCCAGCTCACCTAACACGCCGGGACAGGCCACTAACTATGGCTACACCTTC
TRBD1,TRBJ1-5,TRBV10-1,.,CASSEPRTGNQPQHF,TGCGCCAGCAGTGAGCCGCGGACAGGGAATCAGCCCCAGCATTTT
.,TRBJ2-5,TRBV5-1,.,CASSLADGGETQYF,TGCGCCAGCAGCTTGGCCGACGGTGGGGAGACCCAGTACTTC
.,TRBJ2-5,TRBV11-1,.,CASSSPAGVGETQYF,TGTGCCAGCAGCTCCCCCGCTGGGGTTGGAGAGACCCAGTACTTC
.,TRBJ1-5,TRBV29-1,.,CSVGDQPQHF,TGCAGCGTTGGAGATCAGCCCCAGCATTTT
TRBD2,TRBJ2-4,TRBV7-2,.,CASSLVGLAVYAKNIQYF,TGTGCCAGCAGCTTAGTGGGACTAGCGGTTTACGCCAAAAACATTCAGTACTTC
TRBD1,TRBJ1-1,TRBV28,.,CASSLRTGPTEAFF,TGTGCCAGCAGTTTAAGGACAGGCCCCACTGAAGCTTTCTTT
.,TRBJ1-2,TRBV10-3,few,CAISESGDGYGYTF,TGTGCCATCAGTGAGTCAGGGGATGGCTATGGCTACACCTTC
TRBD2,TRBJ2-1,TRBV5-1,.,CASRGLARSSYNEQFF,TGCGCCAGCAGGGGACTAGCCAGGAGCTCCTACAATGAGCAGTTCTTC
.,TRBJ1-4,TRBV6-6,.,CASSPVVGNEKLFF,TGTGCCAGCAGCCCAGTTGTGGGGAATGAAAAACTGTTTTTT
.,TRBJ1-4,TRBV27,.,CASSPWARQPRPNEKLFF,TGTGCCAGCAGCCCCTGGGCCAGACAGCCACGTCCTAATGAAAAACTGTTTTTT
.,TRBJ1-3,TRBV29-1,.,CSVKRRLSGNTIYF,TGCAGCGTTAAGAGACGGTTATCTGGAAACACCATATATTTT
TRBD1,TRBJ2-1,TRBV5-4,.,CASSARDRGINEQFF,TGTGCCAGCAGCGCCCGGGACAGGGGTATCAATGAGCAGTTCTTC
.,TRBJ2-1,TRBV18,.,CASSRLDRRSGSYNEQFF,TGTGCCAGCTCACGACTGGACCGTCGGTCGGGGTCCTACAATGAGCAGTTCTTC
.,TRBJ2-3,TRBV4-1,.,CASSQDRGRTQYF,TGCGCCAGCAGCCAAGATAGGGGCAGAACGCAGTATTTT
.,TRBJ2-1,TRBV7-6,.,CASSLGQAYNEQFF,TGTGCCAGCAGCTTAGGACAGGCCTACAATGAGCAGTTCTTC
TRBD2,TRBJ2-3,TRBV18,once,CASSPNLAGVSDTQYF,TGTGCCAGCTCACCTAACCTAGCGGGAGTTTCAGATACGCAGTATTTT
TRBD1,TRBJ1-3,TRBV5-4,.,CASSLWTGDTGNTIYF,TGTGCCAGCAGCTTGTGGACAGGCGACACTGGAAACACCATATATTTT
.,TRBJ2-3,TRBV7-9,.,CASSLGGGQSTDTQYF,TGTGCCAGCAGCTTAGGCGGGGGACAAAGCACAGATACGCAGTATTTT
.,TRBJ2-1,TRBV6-1,.,CASSDQIRTYNEQFF,TGTGCCAGCAGTGATCAGATCAGGACCTACAATGAGCAGTTCTTC
.,TRBJ2-3,TRBV5-1,.,CASSLAGTDTQYF,TGCGCCAGCAGCCTGGCGGGCACAGATACGCAGTATTTT
.,TRBJ2-7,TRBV20-1,.,CSALPRDEQYF,TGCAGTGCCTTACCTCGGGACGAGCAGTACTTC
TRBD2,TRBJ2-7,TRBV7-2,.,CASSPPGLAVTEQYF,TGTGCCAGCAGCCCCCCGGGGCTAGCGGTAACGGAGCAGTACTTC
.,TRBJ1-2,TRBV6-1,.,CASSEEGFSDGRYGYTF,TGTGCCAGCAGTGAAGAGGGGTTTTCGGACGGGCGCTATGGCTACACCTTC
TRBD1,TRBJ1-1,TRBV4-3,.,CASSQGTGAGGTEAFF,TGCGCCAGCAGCCAAGGGACAGGGGCCGGGGGCACTGAAGCTTTCTTT
.,TRBJ2-2,TRBV4-3,.,CASSQVADTGELFF,TGCGCCAGCAGCCAAGTAGCAGACACCGGGGAGCTGTTTTTT
.,TRBJ2-1,TRBV9,once,CASSVAGGDPFYNEQFF,TGTGCCAGCAGCGTAGCCGGAGGGGACCCATTTTACAATGAGCAGTTCTTC
TRBD1,TRBJ2-7,TRBV6-1,once,CAGTRDRDGEQYF,TGTGCCGGGACCCGGGACAGGGACGGCGAGCAGTACTTC
.,TRBJ1-1,TRBV18,few,CASSIQSGNTEAFF,TGTGCCAGCTCAATACAGTCAGGTAACACTGAAGCTTTCTTT
.,TRBJ1-5,TRBV5-1,.,CASSLGLWGRDQPQHF,TGCGCCAGCAGCTTGGGTCTTTGGGGGAGGGATCAGCCCCAGCATTTT
.,TRBJ1-1,TRBV5-1,.,CASSSAPGHLNTEAFF,TGCGCCAGCAGCTCAGCCCCGGGACACTTGAACACTGAAGCTTTCTTT
.,TRBJ2-5,TRBV2,.,CASSRQEQETQYF,TGTGCCAGCAGTCGGCAGGAACAAGAGACCCAGTACTTC
TRBD2,TRBJ2-1,TRBV9,.,CASSVRSGGRFNEQFF,TGTGCCAGCAGCGTTCGATCGGGCGGGAGATTCAATGAGCAGTTCTTC
.,TRBJ1-5,TRBV28,.,CASSSNREGNQPQHF,TGTGCCAGCAGCTCAAACAGGGAAGGCAATCAGCCCCAGCATTTT
.,TRBJ2-5,TRBV11-3,.,CASSEGTGSQETQYF,TGTGCCAGCAGCGAGGGCACGGGTTCCCAAGAGACCCAGTACTTC
TRBD1,TRBJ2-5,TRBV18,.,CASSRDREETQYF,TGTGCCAGCTCGAGAGACAGGGAAGAGACCCAGTACTTC
.,TRBJ2-5,TRBV20-1,.,CSASTSETQYF,TGCAGTGCCAGTACATCTGAGACCCAGTACTTC
.,TRBJ1-4,TRBV27,.,CASSSGGLGEKLFF,TGTGCCAGCAGCTCCGGGGGCTTAGGTGAAAAACTGTTTTTT
TRBD2,TRBJ2-2,TRBV4-1,.,CASSQTGRDTGELFF,TGCGCCAGCAGCCAAACTGGGAGGGACACCGGGGAGCTGTTTTTT
.,TRBJ2-3,TRBV20-1,.,CSASVADTQYF,TGCAGTGCCAGCGTCGCAGATACGCAGTATTTT
.,TRBJ2-5,TRBV18,.,CASSPRILGLQETQYF,TGTGCCAGCTCACCCCGAATCCTCGGCCTCCAAGAGACCCAGTACTTC
.,TRBJ1-3,TRBV11-2,once,CASSSQSRGFSGNTIYF,TGTGCCAGCAGCTCTCAATCACGGGGGTTTTCTGGAAACACCATATATTTT
TRBD2,TRBJ2-7,TRBV7-3,.,CASSLRAGPYYEQYF,TGTGCCAGCAGCTTAAGAGCGGGACCGTACTACGAGCAGTACTTC
.,TRBJ2-7,TRBV5-1,.,CASSPTGSSYEQYF,TGCGCCAGCAGCCCTACCGGGAGTTCCTACGAGCAGTACTTC
.,TRBJ2-7,TRBV2,.,CASRGDSYEQYF,TGTGCCAGCAGGGGGGACTCCTACGAGCAGTACTTC
.,TRBJ2-3,TRBV13,.,CASSLSPGSTDTQYF,TGTGCCAGCAGCTTAAGTCCAGGGAGCACAGATACGCAGTATTTT
TRBD2,TRBJ2-3,TRBV5-1,.,CASSLMPTSGSDTQYF,TGCGCCAGCAGCTTAATGCCGACTAGCGGCTCAGATACGCAGTATTTT
TRBD2,TRBJ2-1,TRBV19,.,CASSETGTSGNEQFF,TGTGCCAGTAGTGAAACCGGGACTAGCGGCAATGAGCAGTTCTTC
.,TRBJ2-7,TRBV2,.,CASSEASPSYEQYF,TGTGCCAGCAGTGAAGCGAGTCCCTCCTACGAGCAGTACTTC
TRBD1,TRBJ1-6,TRBV30,.,CAWTSRDRDNSPLHF,TGTGCCTGGACTAGCCGGGACAGGGATAATTCACCCCTCCACTTT
TRBD1,TRBJ2-5,TRBV5-4,once,CASRVTGYQETQYF,TGTGCCAGCAGGGTGACAGGGTACCAAGAGACCCAGTACTTC
TRBD2,TRBJ2-2,TRBV6-5,.,CASRGEGRVGELFF,TGTGCCAGCAGGGGGGAGGGCCGTGTCGGGGAGCTGTTTTTT
.,TRBJ2-5,TRBV7-3,once,CASSLRGRVNQETQYF,TGTGCCAGCAGCCTTAGGGGACGCGTGAACCAAGAGACCCAGTACTTC
.,TRBJ1-1,TRBV28,.,CASSLILGSAEAFF,TGTGCCAGCAGTTTAATCTTGGGATCGGCTGAAGCTTTCTTT